This TCR beta chain was sequenced during a study of identical twins. V shed 7 bases and J 5 bases; nucleotides not matched to a gene: 10. Germline V lookup: CDR1 SQVTM, CDR2 ANQGSEA. This CDR3 has 13 amino acids. Healthy Caucasians, and only they, were the donors. Each CDR3 protein gets one entry after TCRdb re-called the 5' RACE reads with MiXCR. The profile covers about 470,000 distinct CDR3 sequences, with roughly 26% appearing a single time and about 3% taken by the ten largest. These records were also assigned to another study, of T cells expressing NK-cell markers.

The rearrangement links TRBV29-1 to TRBJ2-5; 7 bases map to TRBD1. The sample was CD4+ T cells sorted from blood. The receptor was isolated from a woman in her late teens or twenties in good health. CDR3 coding DNA: TGCAGCGGAGACAGGGTAGATGTGGAGACCCAGTACTTC. Protein product: CSGDRVDVETQYF.